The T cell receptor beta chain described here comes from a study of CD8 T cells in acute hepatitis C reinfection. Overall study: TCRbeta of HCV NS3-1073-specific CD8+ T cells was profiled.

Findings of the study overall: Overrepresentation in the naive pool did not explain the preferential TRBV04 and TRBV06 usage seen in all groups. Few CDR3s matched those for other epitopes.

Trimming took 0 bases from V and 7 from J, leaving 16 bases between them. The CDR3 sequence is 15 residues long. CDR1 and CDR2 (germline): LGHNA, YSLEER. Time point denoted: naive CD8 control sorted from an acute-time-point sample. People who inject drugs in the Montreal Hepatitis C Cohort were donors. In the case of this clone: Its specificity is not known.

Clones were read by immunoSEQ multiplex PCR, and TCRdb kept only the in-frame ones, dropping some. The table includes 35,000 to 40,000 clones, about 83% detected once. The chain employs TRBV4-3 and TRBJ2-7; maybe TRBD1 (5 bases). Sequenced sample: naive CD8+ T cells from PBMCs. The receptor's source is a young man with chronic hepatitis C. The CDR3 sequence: CASSQEGADWSEQYF. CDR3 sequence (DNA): TGCGCCAGCAGCCAAGAAGGGGCGGATTGGAGTGAGCAGTACTTC.